These 27 T cell receptor beta chains originate from one sample sequenced in a study of identical twins. From the 5' RACE reads, TCRdb called clonotypes with MiXCR, one entry per CDR3 protein. The sample has 690,000 or so distinct CDR3 sequences; around 6% are singletons. The sample was naive T cells sorted from blood. The source is a man between 18 and 35 years old in good health.

Comment on this clonotype: Possible read error: a much larger clone is one base away. V and J are TRBV9 and TRBJ1-2, with D tentatively TRBD1 (5 bases). Germline V gives CDR1 SGDLS, CDR2 YYNGEE. The CDR3 has 15 amino acids. V lost 1 base and J lost 4, with 14 bases in between. CDR3 bases: TGTGCCAGCAGCGTAACGCAGGGCTACCCCTATGGCTACACCTTC. This encodes CASSVTQGYPYGYTF.

Ten or more counts support this clonotype. The chain employs TRBV5-1 and TRBJ2-1; D remains ambiguous. The CDR3 runs to 15 residues. Germline CDR1 reads SGHRS; CDR2 reads YFSETQ. The V end was cut by 1 base, the J end by 0 bases, with 8 bases between. The CDR3 DNA follows: TGCGCCAGCAGCTTGTTGGCAGACTCCTACAATGAGCAGTTCTTC. This translates into CASSLLADSYNEQFF.

This chain connects TRBV27 to TRBJ2-7, with D possibly called TRBD1 or TRBD2 (5 bases each). CDR3 length equals 16 residues. Germline CDR1 and CDR2: MNHEY and SMNVEV (reference sequence). The V end was cut by 5 bases, the J end by 4 bases, with 21 bases between. The CDR3 sequence: CASSPLGGAQRYEQYV. The CDR3 DNA is TGTGCCAGCAGTCCCCTTGGGGGAGCGCAACGGTACGAGCAGTACGTC.

This clonotype came up many times. The V gene is TRBV12-3 or TRBV12-4, the J gene TRBJ2-1; 10 nucleotides line up with TRBD2. The CDR3 length is 15 residues. With 6 bases clipped from V and 7 bases from J, the junction kept 9 bases outside the gene matches. The CDR3 DNA is TGTGCCAGCAGCCTACTAGCGGGACATGCGAATGAGCAGTTCTTC. Its protein is CASSLLAGHANEQFF.

A remark on this clonotype: Given a much more abundant clone one base away, this may be a read error. The chain joins TRBV10-3 to TRBJ1-6; 8 bases line up with TRBD1. Germline V gives CDR1 ENHRY, CDR2 SYGVKD. The CDR3 loop spans 13 amino acids. CDR3 coding DNA: TGTACCATCAGGACAGGGACGAATTCACCCCTCCACTTT. It is translated as CTIRTGTNSPLHF.

For the CDR3, the DNA is TGCAGTGCCCCCCAAGGCCTAGCGAGAACGAGTAATGAGCAGTTCTTC. This codes for CSAPQGLARTSNEQFF. The chain uses TRBV20-1 and TRBJ2-1; D might be TRBD2 (6 bases). The CDR3 extends over 16 amino acids. Trimming pared 6 bases from V and 7 bases from J, leaving 25 bases between. Germline lookup yields CDR1 DFQATT and CDR2 SNEGSKA (reference sequence).

Many counts were recorded for this clonotype. The V and J genes are TRBV6-5 and TRBJ1-6, with 7 nucleotides matching TRBD1. The CDR3 covers 14 residues. The V gene end was trimmed by 4 bases and the J gene end by 9 bases; junction bases not matched to a gene: 6. The germline gives CDR1 MNHEY, CDR2 SVGAGI. The CDR3 DNA reads as TGTGCCAGCAGTTTGGGACAGTTGGTTTCACCCCTCCACTTT. It codes for CASSLGQLVSPLHF.

This clonotype was observed at least ten times. CDR3: CASSDASGNTIYF. CDR3 nucleotides: TGTGCCAGCAGCGACGCTTCTGGAAACACCATATATTTT. This chain joins TRBV9 and TRBJ1-3; D remains ambiguous. Germline V gives CDR1 SGDLS, CDR2 YYNGEE. Trimming cost V 3 bases and J 1 base, with 5 bases left between them. The CDR3 covers 13 residues.

The sample holds a few counts of this clonotype. The chain is built from TRBV7-7 and TRBJ2-1; D is ambiguous. The germline gives CDR1 SSHAT, CDR2 FNYEAQ (reference sequence). This CDR3 has 16 residues. Trimming took 1 base from V and 1 from J, leaving 11 bases between them. Here the CDR3 reads CASSLGRTISYNEQFF. CDR3 DNA: TGTGCCAGCAGCTTAGGACGGACCATATCCTACAATGAGCAGTTCTTC.

This clonotype was detected a few times. The V and J genes are TRBV27 and TRBJ2-3, with 8 positions matching TRBD1. The CDR3 length is 14 residues. V trimming: 6 bases; J trimming: 1 base; junction bases outside the gene matches: 3. Germline V gives CDR1 MNHEY, CDR2 SMNVEV (reference sequence). CDR3 sequence reads: CASRLTGGTDTQYF. In DNA, the CDR3 is TGTGCCAGCAGACTGACAGGGGGCACAGATACGCAGTATTTT.

This clonotype turned up a few times. The chain recombines TRBV5-5 with TRBJ2-5, with 10 bases fitting TRBD2. The CDR3 contains 16 residues. Germline CDR1 is SGHKS and CDR2 is YYEKEE (reference sequence). J lost 0 bases, V lost 2 bases, and 4 bases had no gene match. Here the CDR3 DNA reads TGTGCCAGCAGCTTAGCACTAGCGGGGTACCAAGAGACCCAGTACTTC. Protein sequence: CASSLALAGYQETQYF.

In this sample, this clonotype turned up many times. This rearrangement joins TRBV29-1 to TRBJ2-5, with 9 bases lining up with TRBD2. After removal of 6 bases from V and 1 base from J, the junction contained 9 bases not matched to a gene. Germline lookup yields CDR1 SQVTM and CDR2 ANQGSEA. The CDR3 spans 15 residues. The CDR3 reads CSVVLAGASQETQYF. Here the CDR3 DNA reads TGCAGCGTAGTACTAGCGGGCGCATCCCAAGAGACCCAGTACTTC. Filled out from reference TRBV29-1 and TRBJ2-5, the complete variable domain reads SAVISQKPSRDICQRGTSLTIQCQVDSQVTMMFWYRQQPGQSLTLIATANQGSEATYESGFVIDKFPISRPNLTFSTLTVSNMSPEDSSIYLCSVVLAGASQETQYFGPGTRLLVL.

The chain is built from TRBV4-3 and TRBJ1-2, with D hard to call. Germline CDR1 reads LGHNA; CDR2 reads YSLEER. This CDR3 has 15 residues. Trimming took 0 bases from V and 7 from J, leaving 15 bases between them. CDR3 nucleotides: TGCGCCAGCAGCCAAGATCAGGTGGGGTCGGCTGGCTACACCTTC. It is translated as CASSQDQVGSAGYTF.

This chain joins TRBV7-9 and TRBJ2-3, with 8 bases matching TRBD2. The CDR3 covers 15 residues. The germline CDR1 and CDR2 sequences are SEHNR and FQNEAQ (reference sequence). J was trimmed by 5 bases and V by 5 bases; bases with no gene match: 9. CDR3 sequence (DNA): TGTGCCAGCAGCCCCGGGGGGGGCGAGCTAGATACGCAGTATTTT. Protein product: CASSPGGGELDTQYF. Complete variable domain (other parts from reference TRBV7-9 and TRBJ2-3): DTGVSQNPRHKITKRGQNVTFRCDPISEHNRLYWYRQTLGQGPEFLTYFQNEAQLEKSRLLSDRFSAERPKGSFSTLEIQRTEQGDSAMYLCASSPGGGELDTQYFGPGTRLTVL.

In its sample, this clonotype was seen once. V is TRBV5-5 and J is TRBJ2-5; 12 bases match TRBD1. The germline gives CDR1 SGHKS, CDR2 YYEKEE (reference sequence). This CDR3 is built from 18 residues. Germline trimming cut 3 bases from V and 1 base from J; bases unmatched to any gene: 10. The CDR3 sequence is CASSSSGTGGSRQETQYF. In nucleotides, the CDR3 is TGTGCCAGCAGCTCCTCCGGGACAGGGGGCTCTCGCCAAGAGACCCAGTACTTC.

This clonotype was seen at least ten times. The V call is TRBV15, the J call TRBJ2-1, with 10 nucleotides matching TRBD2. Germline lookup yields CDR1 LNHNV and CDR2 YYDKDF (reference sequence). V lost 1 base, J lost 7 bases, and 7 bases stayed unmatched. CDR3 length equals 16 residues. The CDR3 bases are TGTGCCACCAGCAGAGGAGAGACTAGCGGGTTAAATGAGCAGTTCTTC. Translating it yields CATSRGETSGLNEQFF.

This clonotype was detected only a few times. The genes are TRBV12-3 or TRBV12-4 and TRBJ1-4, with D possibly matching TRBD1 (5 bases). The CDR3 covers 15 residues. Trimming took off 7 bases at V and 7 bases at J, with 19 bases between the two ends. CDR3 sequence (DNA): TGTGCCAGCACCACCATGACGGGGGGTGGTGAAAAACTGTTTTTT. This gives the protein CASTTMTGGGEKLFF.

J is TRBJ2-5 and V is TRBV5-1; TRBD1 is a possible D gene (5 bases). Looked up from germline, CDR1 is SGHRS and CDR2 is YFSETQ. CDR3 length: 14 amino acids. V was shortened by 5 bases and J by 0 bases, with 11 bases between the two germline ends. The CDR3 region has the DNA TGCGCCAGCAGGGAAGGACACCACCAAGAGACCCAGTACTTC. Translated: CASREGHHQETQYF.

At least ten counts were recorded for this clonotype. In nucleotides, the CDR3 is TGCAGTGCTAGAGATTTTCAGGGCCAAACAGATACGCAGTATTTT. This codes for CSARDFQGQTDTQYF. The rearrangement uses TRBV20-1 and TRBJ2-3; D is possibly TRBD1 (5 bases). The V end was cut by 0 bases, the J end by 3 bases, with 13 bases between. This CDR3 region has 15 residues. The germline V gene encodes CDR1 DFQATT and CDR2 SNEGSKA (reference sequence).

This clonotype has ten or more counts. The chain joins TRBV20-1 to TRBJ2-3, with D possibly being TRBD2 (5 bases). Germline CDR1 reads DFQATT; CDR2 reads SNEGSKA (reference sequence). This CDR3 has 15 residues. Trimming cost V 6 bases and J 6 bases, with 22 bases left between them. CDR3 DNA sequence: TGCAGTGCAGCAAATACTAGATCCCGCCCGGATACGCAGTATTTT. As protein: CSAANTRSRPDTQYF.

This clonotype was detected only a few times. This chain connects TRBV24-1 to TRBJ2-1; D gene ambiguous. This CDR3 comprises 14 residues. CDR1 and CDR2 from the germline V gene are KGHDR and SFDVKD. The V end was cut by 3 bases, the J end by 3 bases, with 8 bases between. This chain's CDR3 is CATSDLRFYNEQFF. DNA for the CDR3: TGTGCCACCAGTGATCTACGGTTCTACAATGAGCAGTTCTTC.

This clonotype was observed a handful of times. This chain uses TRBV24-1 with TRBJ1-2; 9 bases fit TRBD1. The CDR3 consists of 14 residues. Germline loops: CDR1 KGHDR, CDR2 SFDVKD. Losses at the gene ends were 4 bases for V and 8 bases for J; bases not matched to a gene: 7. The chain's CDR3 is CATSETGGREGYTF. CDR3 bases: TGTGCCACCAGTGAGACAGGGGGAAGGGAGGGCTACACCTTC.

This clonotype came up many times. V is TRBV4-1 and J is TRBJ2-7, with D possibly being TRBD2 (5 bases). Looked up from germline, CDR1 is MGHRA and CDR2 is YSYEKL. The CDR3 runs 15 residues. V was trimmed by 4 bases and J by 3 bases, leaving 16 bases between them. Here the CDR3 DNA reads TGCGCCAGCAGCCCCGGGCTTTCCGGGATCTACGAGCAGTACGTC. Its protein is CASSPGLSGIYEQYV.

This clonotype was seen at least ten times. This chain links TRBV11-1 with TRBJ2-1; 9 positions agree with TRBD2. The CDR3 extends over 18 amino acids. From germline, CDR1 is SGHAT and CDR2 FQDESV (reference sequence). Trimming cost V 2 bases and J 1 base; bases outside gene matches: 9. The CDR3: CASSLRVTSGLSYNEQFF. DNA of the CDR3: TGTGCCAGCAGCTTAAGGGTCACTAGCGGGTTATCCTACAATGAGCAGTTCTTC.

The V and J genes are TRBV5-1 and TRBJ2-7; TRBD2 matches at 10 bases. CDR1 and CDR2 (germline): SGHRS, YFSETQ. Unmatched junction bases numbered 9, after V lost 4 bases and J lost 8 bases. The CDR3 is 14 amino acids. CDR3 amino acids: CASSVSGTSEKQYV. The CDR3 DNA is TGCGCCAGCAGCGTCTCCGGGACTAGCGAAAAGCAGTACGTC.

In this sample, this clonotype turned up a few times. The chain employs TRBV10-1 and TRBJ2-3; 8 nucleotides match TRBD2. This CDR3 is built from 15 residues. Trimming at V came to 2 bases and at J to 3 bases, leaving 4 bases not matched to a gene. Germline V gives CDR1 WNHNN, CDR2 SYGVQD (reference sequence). The CDR3 region has the DNA TGCGCCAGCAGTGAGCGGGAGGGTTGGACAGATACGCAGTATTTT. It is translated as CASSEREGWTDTQYF.

The rearrangement joins TRBV7-9 to TRBJ2-3, with D tentatively TRBD2 (5 bases). V lost 3 bases to trimming and J lost 0 bases, with 13 bases between them. CDR1 is SEHNR and CDR2 is FQNEAQ in the germline V gene (reference sequence). CDR3 length equals 16 residues. The CDR3 DNA sequence: TGTGCCAGCAGCTTGGGAGACACCCCTAGCACAGATACGCAGTATTTT. This sequence encodes CASSLGDTPSTDTQYF.